This entry is about one T cell receptor (beta chain). This clonotype was seen at least ten times. Its antigen remains unidentified. Base qualities are not recorded, but no much larger clone differs from it by a single base. Explained via the paper, the treatment or condition label denotes: in vitro stimulation with specific CMV peptide epitopes to enrich CMV-specific T cells. The source of the sample is a study of T cell repertoires in cytomegalovirus infection (dated by TCRdb to 2018 to 2020). Some background on the complete study: The peptide stimulations were aimed at well-studied HLA-B-restricted epitopes as well as recently identified HLA-C-restricted CMV epitopes, whose presentation resists viral immunomodulation. Because public TCR beta signatures pointed to carriage of CMV infection together with the matching HLA type, the HLA type of each donor mattered for the analysis. What the study reported, not specific to this receptor: The ex vivo response was dominated by HLA-C-restricted CMV-specific TCR beta clonotypes, and the single most frequent clonotype in two of eight donors was supplied by these HLA-C-restricted clonotypes. In both this cohort and an independent roughly 400-donor cohort, the cumulative frequency of public TCR beta family members distinguished carriers of CMV infection plus the relevant HLA type.

Sequenced using an Illumina HiSeq 1500. TCRdb itself trimmed the public reads at Q25 with fastp, ran MiXCR and retained productive beta chains. Rows are combined by CDR3 protein, so each entry shows the most common genes and DNA. This sample comprises 300,000 to 400,000 distinct CDR3 sequences, almost 30% of them detected only once. The ten most abundant clones make up roughly 20% of the sample. After removal of 1 base from V and 5 bases from J, the junction retains 5 bases not matched to a gene. According to the germline V gene, CDR1 reads SGHNT and CDR2 reads YENEEA. The CDR3, from cysteine to phenylalanine, totals 15 residues. Only the CDR3 DNA stays, 45 bases, in frame from base 1.

The rearranged segments are TRBV11-3 and TRBJ2-1, with TRBD1 identical over 7 junction bases. The source of this sequence is a human donor in good health (CMV status not recorded). Some clones in this sample may be carry-over from other donors' samples. The sample here was cultured PBMCs, taken from culture after CMV antigen stimulation. In nucleotide form, the sequence is TGTGCCAGCAGCTTAGGACAGGGTGGGGACAATGAGCAGTTCTTC. Translation gives CASSLGQGGDNEQFF. Reference TRBV11-3 and TRBJ2-1 genes cover what lies past the CDR3, so the full variable domain is EAGVVQSPRYKIIEKKQPVAFWCNPISGHNTLYWYLQNLGQGPELLIRYENEEAVDDSQLPKDRFSAERLKGVDSTLKIQPAELGDSAVYLCASSLGQGGDNEQFFGPGTRLTVL.